This TCR beta chain was observed in a study of cytomegalovirus exposure and HLA in healthy donors. The V gene's germline CDR1 is SGDLS and CDR2 YYNGEE. V was cut by 0 bases and J by 3 bases, with 6 bases left in between. The CDR3 contains 14 residues. A multiplex PCR was run with 60 Vbeta primers and 13 Jbeta primers. Using immunoSEQ multiplex PCR, the repertoire was profiled, and TCRdb retains in-frame clones only, with some absent. Among about 200,000 clones listed, 83% were seen once. Comment on this clone: This sample includes further DNA sequences coding for the same CDR3.

V gene TRBV9 combines with J gene TRBJ1-4; D not resolved. This TCR was recovered from a girl under 18 in good health and CMV-seronegative. The sequenced sample was PBMCs. CDR3 coding DNA: TGTGCCAGCAGCGTAGGAGGGTCTAATGAAAAACTGTTTTTT. Translation gives CASSVGGSNEKLFF.